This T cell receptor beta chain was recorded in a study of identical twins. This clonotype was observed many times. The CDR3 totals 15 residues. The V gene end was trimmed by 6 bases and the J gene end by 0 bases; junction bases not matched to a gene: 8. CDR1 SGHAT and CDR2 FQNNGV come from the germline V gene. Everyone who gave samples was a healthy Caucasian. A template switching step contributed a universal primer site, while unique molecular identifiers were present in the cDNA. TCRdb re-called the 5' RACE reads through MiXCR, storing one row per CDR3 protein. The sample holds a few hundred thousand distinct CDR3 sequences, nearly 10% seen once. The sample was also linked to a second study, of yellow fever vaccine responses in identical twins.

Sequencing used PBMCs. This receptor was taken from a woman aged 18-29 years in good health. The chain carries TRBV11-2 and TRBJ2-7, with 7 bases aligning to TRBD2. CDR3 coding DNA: TGTGCCAGCAGTCGGGCCGGGACTACCTCCTACGAGCAGTACTTC. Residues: CASSRAGTTSYEQYF. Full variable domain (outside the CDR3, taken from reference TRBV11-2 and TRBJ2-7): EAGVAQSPRYKIIEKRQSVAFWCNPISGHATLYWYQQILGQGPKLLIQFQNNGVVDDSQLPKDRFSAERLKGVDSTLKIQPAKLEDSAVYLCASSRAGTTSYEQYFGPGTRLTVT.